This TCR beta chain is drawn from a study of blood T cell repertoires in COVID-19. Method: immunoSEQ multiplex PCR; TCRdb's copy keeps in-frame clones and lacks some. The data contain some 130,000 clones, more than 85% of them singletons. The ends were cut back, 5 bases at V and 7 bases at J, with 14 bases in the middle. This CDR3 has 13 residues. Germline CDR1 reads SGHDN; CDR2 reads FVKESK. Sequenced: peripheral blood. This receptor was identified in a man aged 55 to 70 with COVID-19, enrolled during active disease. The J gene is TRBJ1-1, the V gene TRBV14; no definite D call. As DNA, the CDR3 is TGTGCCAGCAGCTCCCGCGGTAGGAGTGAAGCTTTCTTT. It codes for CASSSRGRSEAFF.